This entry lists 20 T cell receptor beta chains sequenced from one sample in a study of regulatory T cells in long-lasting Graves disease. Through Arm-PCR of CDR3 regions and iRepertoire HTBI primers, TCR beta libraries were built. TCRdb re-called the multiplex PCR reads through MiXCR, storing one row per CDR3 protein. The sample holds roughly 400,000 distinct CDR3 sequences, around a fifth seen once. As to time point: persistent/refractory GD, antithyroid drugs over 5 years with positive TRAb. Following extraction of RNA from PBMCs, that RNA was used to make the TCR library. Material: peripheral blood mononuclear cells (PBMCs), obtained when the disease was refractory, from a patient treated with antithyroid drugs. These receptors all stem from a female donor with Graves disease.

This clonotype was seen a few times. The chain joins TRBV5-1 to TRBJ2-7; D ambiguous. V was trimmed by 8 bases and J by 3 bases, leaving 15 bases between them. The CDR3 sequence is 13 residues long. CDR1 and CDR2 (germline): SGHRS, YFSETQ. The CDR3 protein is CASQSDGFYEQYF. In DNA, the CDR3 is TGCGCCAGTCAAAGTGACGGCTTCTACGAGCAGTACTTC.

This clonotype was counted a single time. It differs at one base from a far larger clone, so likely a read error. V gene TRBV6-2 or TRBV6-3 combines with J gene TRBJ2-2, with TRBD2 matching over 7 bases. Germline CDR1 is MNHEY and CDR2 is SVGEGT. This CDR3 region has 16 residues. The CDR3 loop is CASRAFRLAYTGELSF. The CDR3 DNA sequence: TGTGCCAGCAGGGCTTTCCGACTAGCATACACCGGGGAGCTGTCTTTT.

The genes are TRBV5-1 and TRBJ1-2; D unresolved. Germline CDR1 reads SGHRS; CDR2 reads YFSETQ. The ends were cut back, 2 bases at V and 5 bases at J, with 22 bases in the middle. The CDR3 has 17 amino acids. The CDR3 spells CASSFSSRATQGYGYTF. CDR3 nucleotide sequence: TGCGCCAGCAGCTTCTCGTCTCGGGCCACCCAAGGGTATGGCTACACCTTC.

This clonotype was found a few times. The rearrangement uses TRBV2 and TRBJ1-2, with D tentatively TRBD1 (5 bases). CDR1 SNHLY and CDR2 FYNNEI come from the germline V gene. V gave up 4 bases and J gave up 0 bases, with 9 bases separating them. The CDR3 extends over 14 amino acids. CDR3 protein: CASSGGLANYGYTF. The CDR3 DNA follows: TGTGCCAGCAGTGGGGGCCTAGCTAACTATGGCTACACCTTC.

The rearrangement uses TRBV28 and TRBJ2-3; the match to TRBD2 covers 11 bases. Germline loops: CDR1 MDHEN, CDR2 SYDVKM. Trimming at V came to 8 bases and at J to 0 bases, leaving 10 bases not matched to a gene. The CDR3 extends over 17 amino acids. The CDR3 region is CASGLAGQGISTDTQYF. CDR3 nucleotide sequence: TGTGCCAGCGGACTAGCGGGCCAAGGAATCAGCACAGATACGCAGTATTTT.

This clonotype was seen many times. J is TRBJ1-6 and V is TRBV6-1; no clear D gene. The CDR3 is made up of 14 amino acids. V was trimmed by 1 base and J by 4 bases, leaving 5 bases between them. Germline values: CDR1 MNHNS, CDR2 SASEGT. The CDR3 DNA is TGTGCCAGCAGTGAAGGGCAGTATAATTCACCCCTCCACTTT. Residues: CASSEGQYNSPLHF.

This chain links TRBV10-3 with TRBJ2-7; tentative D call: TRBD1 (5 bases). The ends were cut back, 6 bases at V and 5 bases at J, with 14 bases in the middle. This CDR3 region has 13 residues. Germline V gene sequence: CDR1 ENHRY, CDR2 SYGVKD. The CDR3 bases are TGTGCCATCAGCCCCAGGGCCCTGAACGAGCAGTACTTC. Protein: CAISPRALNEQYF.

The DNA of the CDR3 is TGTGCCTGGAGTTTACAGGGAAACACCGGGGAGCTGTTTTTT. This translates into CAWSLQGNTGELFF. V gene TRBV30 combines with J gene TRBJ2-2, with a weak D call TRBD1 (6 bases). Germline CDR1 and CDR2: GTSNPN and SVGIG (reference sequence). The CDR3 spans 14 residues. V lost 2 bases and J lost 2, with 9 bases in between.

This clonotype has a single count. A much larger clone lies one base from this, so it may be a read error. V usage is TRBV29-1 and J usage is TRBJ2-5; the D is unclear. Germline lookup yields CDR1 SQVTM and CDR2 ANQGSEA. This CDR3 spans 12 amino acids. V was shortened by 2 bases and J by 7 bases, with 11 bases between the two germline ends. In DNA form, the CDR3 reads TGCAGCGTTGAATTGAACTGGGGGACCCAGTACTTC. Translating it yields CSVELNWGTQYF.

This clonotype has a handful of counts. CDR3 nucleotides: TGTGCCAGCAGTTTCCTGGGGGAATCACCCCTCCACTTT. This encodes CASSFLGESPLHF. The chain has TRBV28 and TRBJ1-6, with a tentative D call TRBD1 (5 bases). The CDR3 extends over 13 amino acids. With 3 bases removed from V and 10 bases from J, the gap between germline ends came to 10 bases. In germline, CDR1 is MDHEN, CDR2 SYDVKM.

V and J are TRBV7-8 and TRBJ2-1, with 8 bases aligning to TRBD2. The CDR3 is made up of 20 amino acids. CDR1 and CDR2 (germline): SGHVS, FQNEAQ. Trimming took 3 bases from V and 0 from J; bases not matched to a gene: 16. The CDR3 here is CASSFSLYREREGSYNEQFF. Written as DNA, the CDR3 is TGTGCCAGCAGCTTCAGCCTTTACAGGGAACGGGAGGGCTCCTACAATGAGCAGTTCTTC. Drawing the rest from reference TRBV7-8 and TRBJ2-1, the complete variable domain is GAGVSQSPRYKVAKRGQDVALRCDPISGHVSLFWYQQALGQGPEFLTYFQNEAQLDKSGLPSDRFFAERPEGSVSTLKIQRTQQEDSAVYLCASSFSLYREREGSYNEQFFGPGTRLTVL.

The V call is TRBV6-1, the J call TRBJ2-7, with D possibly called TRBD1 or TRBD2 (5 bases each). The ends were cut back, 6 bases at V and 2 bases at J, with 14 bases in the middle. CDR1 is MNHNS and CDR2 is SASEGT in the germline V gene. The CDR3 has 14 residues. DNA for the CDR3: TGTGCCAGCAGCGCCTGGGACGGCACCTACGAGCAGTACTTC. It translates to CASSAWDGTYEQYF.

The sample holds many counts of this clonotype. This chain connects TRBV28 to TRBJ2-2, with a weak D call TRBD1 (6 bases). Germline CDR1 and CDR2: MDHEN and SYDVKM. The CDR3 is 14 amino acids. Trimming left V 6 bases short and J 0 bases short, with 8 bases between. DNA for the CDR3: TGTGCCAGCAGAGGGGGTTCGAACACCGGGGAGCTGTTTTTT. Its protein is CASRGGSNTGELFF.

This clonotype was seen repeatedly, ten times or more. The genes are TRBV6-1 and TRBJ2-7; D is undetermined. Looked up from germline, CDR1 is MNHNS and CDR2 is SASEGT. This CDR3 comprises 14 residues. The ends were cut back, 4 bases at V and 0 bases at J, with 10 bases in the middle. CDR3 loop: CASSASLSSYEQYF. The CDR3 DNA reads as TGTGCCAGCAGTGCATCGCTGAGCTCCTACGAGCAGTACTTC.

Judged by abundance, this clonotype is medium-sized (0.01 to 0.1%). The chain combines TRBV2 with TRBJ2-7; D is uncertain. Trimming removed 2 bases from V and 3 bases from J, with 8 bases in between. The germline V gene encodes CDR1 SNHLY and CDR2 FYNNEI. The CDR3 has 13 residues. The CDR3 region is CASSERLLYEQYF. The CDR3 DNA follows: TGTGCCAGCAGTGAAAGACTTCTCTACGAGCAGTACTTC.

This clonotype was recorded many times. The gene calls are TRBV27 and TRBJ2-7, with 10 bases identical to TRBD2. The V and J ends lost 5 bases and 2 bases, in that order; junction bases with no gene match: 3. CDR3 length equals 14 residues. Looked up from germline, CDR1 is MNHEY and CDR2 is SMNVEV (reference sequence). The CDR3 region is CASSTSGDPYEQYF. As DNA, the CDR3 is TGTGCCAGCAGTACTAGCGGGGACCCCTACGAGCAGTACTTC.

This clonotype was counted at least ten times. The chain joins TRBV28 to TRBJ2-7; TRBD1 is a possible D gene (6 bases). CDR3 length equals 13 residues. Trimming cost V 5 bases and J 6 bases, with 14 bases left between them. Germline loops: CDR1 MDHEN, CDR2 SYDVKM. The CDR3 sequence is CASSLDRLGEQYF. The CDR3 DNA reads as TGTGCCAGCAGTCTTGACAGGCTGGGCGAGCAGTACTTC.

This rearrangement joins TRBV7-2 to TRBJ1-5; the match to TRBD1 covers 9 bases. V was clipped by 5 bases and J by 5 bases; unmatched bases: 4. Germline assignment: CDR1 SGHTA and CDR2 FQGNSA. The CDR3 contains 14 residues. This CDR3 is CASSPWTGDQPQHF. The DNA for the CDR3 is TGTGCCAGCAGCCCGTGGACAGGGGATCAGCCCCAGCATTTT.

Worth noting for this clonotype: One end of the junction varies from germline; a read error may be responsible. The V and J genes are TRBV24-1 and TRBJ1-5; D not certain. This CDR3 comprises 11 residues. The V gene's germline CDR1 is KGHDR and CDR2 SFDVKD. As DNA, the CDR3 is TGTGACACCAGTGATTTTGGGCCCCAGCATTTT. It codes for CDTSDFGPQHF.

This clonotype was recorded a few times. The rearrangement joins TRBV29-1 to TRBJ2-5, with TRBD1 identical over 7 bases. This CDR3 spans 16 amino acids. Per germline, CDR1 SQVTM and CDR2 ANQGSEA. V lost 1 base, J lost 0 bases, and 8 bases stayed unmatched. The CDR3 here is CSVEGVRDSNQETQYF. The CDR3 bases are TGCAGCGTTGAAGGTGTCCGGGACAGCAACCAAGAGACCCAGTACTTC.